The 8 T cell receptor beta chains in this list originate from one sample, sequenced in a study of cytomegalovirus exposure and HLA in healthy donors. Measured with immunoSEQ multiplex PCR; TCRdb has only the in-frame clones, and not every one. The table has some 240,000 clones, around 86% seen once; the top ten hold about 1.2%. What was sequenced was PBMCs. The receptors come from a woman in her 30s in good health and CMV-seropositive.

V usage is TRBV4-1 and J usage is TRBJ2-7, with TRBD1 matching 7 bases. V gave up 4 bases and J gave up 5 bases; unmatched junction bases: 8. CDR1 and CDR2 from the germline V gene are MGHRA and YSYEKL. The CDR3 runs 14 residues. The CDR3 protein is CASSPGTAPNEQYF. CDR3 bases: TGCGCCAGCAGCCCCGGGACAGCCCCCAACGAGCAGTACTTC.

The rearrangement joins TRBV5-1 to TRBJ1-5; no definite D call. Germline CDR1 reads SGHRS; CDR2 reads YFSETQ. The CDR3 spans 13 residues. Trimming shortened V by 1 base and J by 5 bases, and 7 bases separated the two germline ends. CDR3 DNA: TGCGCCAGCAGCTTGATCGGAGATCAGCCCCAGCATTTT. Translating gives CASSLIGDQPQHF.

The chain has TRBV2 and TRBJ1-2, with 7 bases lining up with TRBD1. This CDR3 has 14 residues. J lost 3 bases, V lost 7 bases, and 8 bases had no gene match. Germline loops: CDR1 SNHLY, CDR2 FYNNEI. The CDR3 nucleotides are TGTGCCAGCATCACCGGGACAGAGTACTATGGCTACACCTTC. This sequence encodes CASITGTEYYGYTF.

CDR3 nucleotides: TGTGCCAGCAGCTCTAGGAGCACTGAAGCTTTCTTT. Translation: CASSSRSTEAFF. The chain joins TRBV7-8 to TRBJ1-1; the D is unclear. Trimming cost V 4 bases and J 4 bases, with 7 bases left between them. The CDR3 covers 12 residues. CDR1 SGHVS and CDR2 FQNEAQ come from the germline V gene.

The V and J genes are TRBV9 and TRBJ2-7, with TRBD2 matching 9 bases. There are 18 residues in the CDR3. Losses at the gene ends were 0 bases for V and 6 bases for J; bases not matched to a gene: 16. Germline V lookup: CDR1 SGDLS, CDR2 YYNGEE. The CDR3: CASSVAPNPGGRAGEQYF. The CDR3 nucleotides read TGTGCCAGCAGCGTAGCCCCAAATCCTGGCGGGAGGGCAGGCGAGCAGTACTTC. The entire variable domain, with the rest obtained from reference TRBV9 and TRBJ2-7, is as follows: DSGVTQTPKHLITATGQRVTLRCSPRSGDLSVYWYQQSLDQGLQFLIQYYNGEERAKGNILERFSAQQFPDLHSELNLSSLELGDSALYFCASSVAPNPGGRAGEQYFGPGTRLTVT.

This rearrangement joins TRBV6-5 to TRBJ1-1; D unresolved. In germline, CDR1 is MNHEY, CDR2 SVGAGI. Trimming stripped 2 bases from V and 1 base from J, with 8 bases between. This CDR3 region has 14 residues. In DNA, the CDR3 is TGTGCCAGCAGTTACGGTCCGGGGAACACTGAAGCTTTCTTT. Translation gives CASSYGPGNTEAFF.

This clone was counted once. The chain has TRBV11-3 and TRBJ2-3, with 15 bases fitting TRBD2. J gave up 0 bases and V 0 bases, and 4 bases lay outside the gene matches. CDR1 is SGHNT, CDR2 YENEEA, per germline. The CDR3 loop spans 19 amino acids. CDR3 nucleotides: TGTGCCAGCAGCTTAGACGGACTAGCGGGAGGGAAAAGCACAGATACGCAGTATTTT. Encoded protein: CASSLDGLAGGKSTDTQYF.

The CDR3 region is CASSILGLADNEQFF. The CDR3 coding sequence is TGTGCCAGTAGTATCCTTGGACTAGCGGACAATGAGCAGTTCTTC. The chain employs TRBV19 and TRBJ2-1; 10 positions match TRBD2. CDR3 size: 15 residues. The ends lost 3 bases at V and 5 bases at J; junction bases unmatched: 4. Germline assignment: CDR1 LNHDA and CDR2 SQIVND (reference sequence).